What follows is one T cell receptor (beta chain) and its context. Participant-given clinical history determined each cohort assignment. Original processing notes: Amplified reference gene primers provided the basis for estimating nucleated cell counts. This table comes from immunoSEQ multiplex PCR, and its TCRdb copy is limited to in-frame clones, with some not included. D and trimming were read from the DNA, whereas the V and J calls and clone size are those reported in that table. Found here are a few hundred thousand clones, roughly 87% of them singletons; the top ten hold around 3%. This CDR3 has 16 residues. Germline assignment: CDR1 SGHRS and CDR2 YFSETQ. The ends were cut back, 0 bases at V and 4 bases at J, with 14 bases in the middle. These data belong to a study of blood T cell repertoires in COVID-19. Study as a whole: Acute-phase and convalescent COVID-19 samples originated in the United States, Italy and Spain.

The chain links TRBV5-1 to TRBJ2-1, with D maybe TRBD2 (6 bases). The sequence was obtained from a woman under 40 who had recovered from COVID-19. Sequenced: PBMCs or T cells enriched from blood (not recorded which). The CDR3 sequence is CASSLGGGTVYNEQFF. Here the CDR3 DNA reads TGCGCCAGCAGCTTGGGAGGCGGGACGGTGTACAATGAGCAGTTCTTC.